One and the same sample provided the 24 T cell receptor beta chains below, sequenced in a study of T cell repertoires in cytomegalovirus infection. One entry per CDR3 protein results from TCRdb running MiXCR on the reads. The data show 310,000 or so distinct CDR3 sequences, 17% seen once. The sample consisted of PBMCs. These receptors were collected from a human donor in good health (CMV status not recorded). Some clones in this sample may be carry-over from other donors' samples.

The V gene is TRBV20-1, the J gene TRBJ2-5; no reliable D call. Germline V gives CDR1 DFQATT, CDR2 SNEGSKA (reference sequence). V lost 4 bases to trimming and J lost 7 bases, with 16 bases between them. The CDR3 spans 13 residues. The chain's CDR3 is CSAIERPLGTQYF. The CDR3 region has the DNA TGCAGTGCTATTGAACGGCCCTTGGGGACCCAGTACTTC.

In this sample, this clonotype turned up many times. The J gene is TRBJ1-4, the V gene TRBV11-2; 8 nucleotides agree with TRBD1. There are 15 residues in the CDR3. Germline CDR1 SGHAT, CDR2 FQNNGV. The junction had 8 bases not matched to a gene; V was cut back by 3 bases and J by 8 bases. This CDR3 reads CASSFGTGLLEKLFF. The CDR3 DNA reads as TGTGCCAGCAGCTTTGGGACAGGACTATTGGAAAAACTGTTTTTT.

This clonotype has a count of ten or more. V is TRBV6-2 or TRBV6-3 and J is TRBJ2-3; weak D call: TRBD2 (5 bases). Germline V gene sequence: CDR1 MNHEY, CDR2 SVGEGT. Trimming took 0 bases from V and 4 from J, leaving 8 bases between them. This CDR3 contains 14 residues. CDR3 coding DNA: TGTGCCAGCAGTTACTCGAAGGGAGCAGATACGCAGTATTTT. Its translation is CASSYSKGADTQYF.

This clonotype was recorded many times. This chain uses TRBV28 with TRBJ2-3; 9 bases line up with TRBD2. Germline V CDR1 and CDR2: MDHEN, SYDVKM. This CDR3 contains 17 residues. Losses at the gene ends were 5 bases for V and 2 bases for J; bases not matched to a gene: 11. CDR3 nucleotide sequence: TGTGCCAGCAGTCCTTATTTCGCGGGGGGGAACACAGATACGCAGTATTTT. The encoded protein is CASSPYFAGGNTDTQYF.

Ten or more counts support this clonotype. The J gene is TRBJ1-6, the V gene TRBV12-3 or TRBV12-4, with 9 bases fitting TRBD1. The CDR3 totals 15 residues. The junction had 5 bases not matched to a gene; V was cut back by 5 bases and J by 6 bases. CDR3 sequence reads: CASSPSDRGNSPLHF. The CDR3 DNA reads as TGTGCCAGCAGTCCGTCGGACAGGGGTAATTCACCCCTCCACTTT.

This clonotype was recorded a few times. The chain combines TRBV6-1 with TRBJ2-3; 8 bases map to TRBD2. With V trimmed by 8 bases and J by 5 bases, 9 bases remained unmatched. Germline lookup yields CDR1 MNHNS and CDR2 SASEGT. The CDR3 consists of 14 residues. For the CDR3, the DNA is TGTGCCAGCGGCAACGGGGGGGCCGTAGATACGCAGTATTTT. Amino acids: CASGNGGAVDTQYF.

In this sample, this clonotype turned up a few times. The chain carries TRBV5-1 and TRBJ2-4, with D possibly being TRBD1 or TRBD2 (5 bases each). CDR3 length: 14 amino acids. V shed 7 bases and J shed 4 bases, with 15 bases lying between them. CDR1 SGHRS and CDR2 YFSETQ come from the germline V gene. CDR3 bases: TGCGCCAGCTGCAACGGGACGGCAAAAAACATTCAGTACTTC. This codes for CASCNGTAKNIQYF.

CDR3 in amino acids: CASSPPGQTYNEQFF. In DNA form, the CDR3 reads TGTGCCAGCAGTCCCCCCGGCCAGACTTACAATGAGCAGTTCTTC. The chain couples TRBV6-2 or TRBV6-3 to TRBJ2-1; D call uncertain. CDR3 length equals 15 residues. From germline, CDR1 is MNHEY and CDR2 SVGEGT. Deletions cut 5 bases from V and 4 bases from J, with 15 bases between.

This chain joins TRBV5-4 and TRBJ1-2; D possibly corresponds to TRBD1 (6 bases). The V gene lost 4 bases and the J gene lost 7 bases, with 14 bases spanning the gap. Germline CDR1 and CDR2: SGHNT and YYREEE (reference sequence). The CDR3 runs 13 residues. CDR3 DNA: TGTGCCAGCAGCCTACGGGACAACCCTGGCTACACCTTC. Translated: CASSLRDNPGYTF.

V gene TRBV28 combines with J gene TRBJ2-2; D possibly corresponds to TRBD1 (6 bases). The CDR3 is made up of 15 amino acids. V was cut by 5 bases and J by 5 bases, with 15 bases left in between. Germline V gene data show CDR1 as MDHEN and CDR2 as SYDVKM. CDR3 sequence: CASSTQGEGTGELFF. CDR3 sequence (DNA): TGTGCCAGCAGTACACAGGGAGAGGGTACCGGGGAGCTGTTTTTT.

This clonotype was found a few times. The genes are TRBV28 and TRBJ2-3; 9 bases are shared with TRBD2. Trimming took 3 bases from V and 3 from J; bases not matched to a gene: 16. The CDR3 consists of 19 residues. Looked up from germline, CDR1 is MDHEN and CDR2 is SYDVKM. The CDR3 DNA reads as TGTGCCAGCAGTTTCCGTTCGTGGCGGGGGGGCCATTCTACAGATACGCAGTATTTT. Its protein product is CASSFRSWRGGHSTDTQYF.

J is TRBJ1-4 and V is TRBV4-1; D remains ambiguous. The CDR3 covers 14 residues. Germline CDR1 and CDR2: MGHRA and YSYEKL. The V gene lost 5 bases and the J gene lost 3 bases, with 10 bases spanning the gap. In DNA, the CDR3 is TGCGCCAGCAGCTATAGGAGGGCTAATGAAAAACTGTTTTTT. Protein sequence: CASSYRRANEKLFF.

The chain has TRBV10-3 and TRBJ1-1; D uncertain. This CDR3 contains 13 residues. Germline V gene lookup returns CDR1 ENHRY and CDR2 SYGVKD. With 7 bases removed from V and 1 base from J, the gap between germline ends came to 10 bases. The CDR3 here is CAITQRENTEAFF. The CDR3, as DNA: TGTGCCATCACCCAAAGGGAGAACACTGAAGCTTTCTTT.

This clonotype appeared a single time. The genes are TRBV20-1 and TRBJ2-1, with D perhaps TRBD1 (6 bases). V was trimmed by 6 bases and J by 12 bases, leaving 24 bases between them. CDR1 is DFQATT, CDR2 SNEGSKA, per germline (reference sequence). This CDR3 comprises 14 residues. The CDR3 sequence: CSADYHQGRGGQFF. CDR3 in DNA: TGCAGTGCAGATTATCATCAGGGGCGAGGAGGGCAGTTCTTC.

This clonotype turned up a few times. This chain connects TRBV7-2 to TRBJ1-1; TRBD1 agrees at 7 bases. Unmatched junction bases numbered 3, after V lost 9 bases and J lost 2 bases. The CDR3 is 12 residues long. CDR1 is SGHTA and CDR2 is FQGNSA in the germline V gene. The CDR3 loop is CASTGVNTEAFF. CDR3 in DNA: TGTGCCAGTACAGGGGTAAACACTGAAGCTTTCTTT.

This clonotype has just a few counts. J is TRBJ2-5 and V is TRBV6-1; TRBD2 aligns across 8 bases. There are 14 residues in the CDR3. The ends lost 4 bases at V and 1 base at J; junction bases unmatched: 2. Germline V gene data show CDR1 as MNHNS and CDR2 as SASEGT. The CDR3 bases are TGTGCCAGCAGTGTCGGGGGGGGCCAAGAGACCCAGTACTTC. Residues: CASSVGGGQETQYF.

This clonotype was observed at least ten times. CDR3 protein: CASTSPIGGTDTQYF. CDR3 bases: TGTGCCAGCACTTCCCCCATTGGGGGGACAGATACGCAGTATTTT. The chain has TRBV7-2 and TRBJ2-3; D might be TRBD2 (6 bases). The CDR3 covers 15 residues. Germline V gene lookup returns CDR1 SGHTA and CDR2 FQGNSA. Trimming left V 7 bases short and J 3 bases short, with 17 bases between.

J is TRBJ2-2 and V is TRBV28; D not resolved. V was pared by 6 bases and J by 4 bases, with 15 bases between. Per the germline V gene, CDR1 is MDHEN and CDR2 is SYDVKM. CDR3 size: 15 residues. The CDR3 bases are TGTGCCAGCAGCACTCAATTGGCATTCACCGGGGAGCTGTTTTTT. Translating it yields CASSTQLAFTGELFF.

This clonotype was recorded at least ten times. The chain recombines TRBV27 with TRBJ2-2, with 9 bases that match TRBD1. The V and J ends lost 2 bases and 2 bases, in that order; junction bases with no gene match: 6. CDR1 is MNHEY and CDR2 is SMNVEV in the germline V gene (reference sequence). This CDR3 has 17 amino acids. The CDR3 nucleotides are TGTGCCAGCAGTTTACTAAGGACAGGGGCCAACACCGGGGAGCTGTTTTTT. This translates into CASSLLRTGANTGELFF.

The sample holds a few counts of this clonotype. The chain has TRBV7-2 and TRBJ1-5; D gene unclear. V lost 5 bases and J lost 4, with 12 bases in between. Germline CDR1 reads SGHTA; CDR2 reads FQGNSA. The CDR3 covers 14 residues. The CDR3 DNA is TGTGCCAGCAGCCAACCGGGAGAAAATCAGCCCCAGCATTTT. Amino acids: CASSQPGENQPQHF.

The chain carries TRBV5-6 and TRBJ2-2; possible D gene TRBD1, 5 bases. The CDR3 extends over 17 amino acids. V lost 2 bases and J 2 bases, leaving 16 bases between the germline ends. The V gene's germline CDR1 is SGHDT and CDR2 YYEEEE. CDR3 protein: CASSFGVLGVNTGELFF. The CDR3 DNA reads TGTGCCAGCAGCTTTGGAGTCTTAGGGGTCAACACCGGGGAGCTGTTTTTT.

The rearrangement joins TRBV20-1 to TRBJ2-7, with D unclear. Germline V gene lookup returns CDR1 DFQATT and CDR2 SNEGSKA (reference sequence). V dropped 7 bases and J dropped 2 bases, with 9 bases sitting between them. This CDR3 spans 11 amino acids. The CDR3 protein is CSVAGPYEQYF. In DNA form, the CDR3 reads TGCAGTGTGGCAGGCCCCTACGAGCAGTACTTC.

The chain has TRBV7-9 and TRBJ1-1; D gene unclear. Germline V gene data show CDR1 as SEHNR and CDR2 as FQNEAQ (reference sequence). CDR3 length: 16 amino acids. The V gene lost 5 bases and the J gene lost 8 bases, with 24 bases spanning the gap. CDR3 loop: CASSPPLGIPRTEAFF. CDR3 DNA sequence: TGTGCCAGCAGCCCCCCCCTGGGGATTCCGAGAACCGAAGCTTTCTTT.

This clonotype has more than one count but fewer than ten. The CDR3 loop reads CASSPRGADPSYNSPLHF. The DNA of the CDR3 is TGTGCCAGCAGTCCGAGGGGAGCGGATCCCTCCTATAATTCACCCCTCCACTTT. This rearrangement joins TRBV27 to TRBJ1-6, with a weak D call TRBD1 (5 bases). CDR1 is MNHEY, CDR2 SMNVEV, per germline (reference sequence). The CDR3 is made up of 18 amino acids. The V end was cut by 5 bases, the J end by 0 bases, with 17 bases between.